This T cell receptor beta chain was found in a study of identical twins. General study findings and limits: While abundant cord blood beta clonotypes carried fewer insertions, memory repertoires showed no such pattern. Sharing of beta out-of-frame sequences by twins showed a weaker excess.

TCRdb recomputed calls from the 5' RACE reads with MiXCR, one row per CDR3 protein. In the table there are more than 600,000 distinct CDR3 sequences, 15% to 20% of which are singletons. Every one of the donors was a healthy Caucasian. As concerns this clonotype: Its target is not known. The junction shows a germline mismatch at one end, possibly a read error.

CDR3 size: 14 residues. CDR1 and CDR2 from the germline V gene are ENHRY and SYGVKD. These data were also filed under a second study, of T cells expressing NK-cell markers. That study adds: The same clonotypes also predominated in the CD3+CD56-NKG2C+ fraction of a handful of donors.

This clonotype was sampled from a woman between 18 and 30 years old in good health. The V call is TRBV10-3, the J call TRBJ2-5, with 8 bases matching TRBD2. The sequenced material came from PBMCs. The CDR3 DNA is TGTGCCACCGCTCTGCGGGGGGAACAAGAGACCCATTACTTC. This translates into CATALRGEQETHYF.